Sequencing of this TCR beta chain was carried out in a study of Ad26.COV2.S vaccination and SARS-CoV-2 variants. The treatment: approximately 18 received Ad26.COV2.S at low or high dose, single or two shots; about 5 received placebo; per-sample allocation not given. Repertoires come from day 63 after the first vaccine or placebo injection. CDR3 size: 16 residues. Trimming cost V 2 bases and J 0 bases; bases outside gene matches: 4. Germline V gene lookup returns CDR1 KGHSH and CDR2 LQKENI. TCRdb's table, derived via immunoSEQ multiplex PCR, lists solely in-frame clones and lacks some. The top ten clones hold 1.5% to 2% of a sample with 350,000 to 600,000 clones, roughly nine tenths of them seen once. As regards this clone: The sample holds other DNA sequences that translate to the same CDR3.

This chain connects TRBV18 to TRBJ2-1, with 7 positions matching TRBD1. The receptor was isolated from a person aged 18-60 years who received the Ad26.COV2.S COVID-19 vaccine or a placebo. The material sequenced was peripheral blood, taken in a trial of Ad26.COV2.S vaccine versus placebo. DNA for the CDR3: TGTGCCAGCTCACCAAGGGGACAGAGCTCCTACAATGAGCAGTTCTTC. It specifies CASSPRGQSSYNEQFF. Supplemented by reference TRBV18 and TRBJ2-1, the full variable domain reads NAGVMQNPRHLVRRRGQEARLRCSPMKGHSHVYWYRQLPEEGLKFMVYLQKENIIDESGMPKERFSAEFPKEGPSILRIQQVVRGDSAAYFCASSPRGQSSYNEQFFGPGTRLTVL.